This T cell receptor beta chain was identified during a study of blood T cells in healthy people across ages. A second roughly 6 to 11 cycle PCR used barcoded and J-beta primers. One entry per CDR3 protein, called by TCRdb with MiXCR from the 5' RACE reads. The data contain around 1.7 million distinct CDR3 sequences, 25% to 30% of them singletons. Germline CDR1 is MDHEN and CDR2 is SYDVKM. This CDR3 comprises 13 residues. The V end lost 8 bases, the J end lost 1 base, and 12 bases lay between the germline ends. This chain links TRBV28 with TRBJ2-7, with D maybe TRBD1 (6 bases). The sample consisted of blood. The source is a woman aged 25 to 45 in good health. CDR3 sequence: CASLTGDSYEQYF. The CDR3 region has the DNA TGTGCCAGCTTGACAGGAGATTCCTACGAGCAGTACTTC.